This is a list of T cell receptor beta chains from one sample in a study of blood T cells in healthy people across ages. Using its own MiXCR run on the 5' RACE reads, TCRdb lists one record per CDR3 protein. The profile shows about 640,000 distinct CDR3 sequences, approximately 50% of them singletons. The sequenced material came from blood. The source is a man in his fifties or sixties in good health. The CDR3 runs from the conserved cysteine through the conserved F or W. D genes are given only for firm matches. A row's size may be missing; if present it is once, few, many or a size class.

NA | 15 | TRBD2 | TRBJ2-1 | TRBV28 | CASSLAGEGYNEQFF | TGTGCCAGCAGTTTAGCGGGAGAGGGATACAATGAGCAGTTCTTC
NA | 14 | NA | TRBJ2-7 | TRBV21-1 | CASSKTGGHYEQYF | TGTGCCAGCAGCAAGACAGGGGGCCACTACGAGCAGTACTTC
NA | 14 | NA | TRBJ1-3 | TRBV12-3/TRBV12-4 | CASSPQGTGNTIYF | TGTGCCAGCAGTCCACAAGGAACTGGAAACACCATATATTTT
NA | 12 | NA | TRBJ2-5 | TRBV5-1 | CASEDGKETQYF | TGCGCCAGCGAGGACGGGAAAGAGACCCAGTACTTC
few | 12 | TRBD1 | TRBJ1-1 | TRBV20-1 | CSASTGDTEAFF | TGCAGTGCTAGTACAGGGGACACTGAAGCTTTCTTT
NA | 13 | NA | TRBJ1-2 | TRBV12-3/TRBV12-4 | CASTPQGRGGYTF | TGTGCCAGCACACCACAGGGACGGGGTGGCTACACCTTC
NA | 15 | NA | TRBJ1-2 | TRBV7-9 | CASSSQGLSNYGYTF | TGTGCCAGCAGCTCTCAGGGGCTATCTAACTATGGCTACACCTTC
many | 17 | TRBD2 | TRBJ2-1 | TRBV4-1 | CASSPAGTSGGANEQFF | TGCGCCAGCAGCCCAGCGGGCACTAGCGGGGGGGCAAATGAGCAGTTCTTC
NA | 14 | NA | TRBJ2-6 | TRBV4-2 | CASGGGRRANVLTF | TGTGCCAGCGGCGGAGGTAGACGGGCCAACGTCCTGACTTTC
NA | 13 | TRBD1 | TRBJ2-5 | TRBV7-9 | CASSTTGGATQYF | TGTGCCAGCAGTACGACAGGGGGCGCGACCCAGTACTTC
many | 13 | NA | TRBJ1-5 | TRBV7-9 | CASSPQGNQPQHF | TGTGCCAGCAGTCCACAGGGCAATCAGCCCCAGCATTTT
NA | 15 | TRBD1 | TRBJ2-1 | TRBV27 | CASSLLQGARNEQFF | TGTGCCAGCAGTTTACTACAGGGGGCGAGGAATGAGCAGTTCTTC
NA | 15 | TRBD1 | TRBJ2-5 | TRBV5-1 | CASSLDGTGKETQYF | TGCGCCAGCAGCTTGGACGGGACAGGGAAAGAGACCCAGTACTTC
NA | 14 | TRBD2 | TRBJ2-7 | TRBV10-1 | CASRPGLGYYEQYF | TGCGCCAGCAGGCCGGGACTAGGATATTACGAGCAGTACTTC
few | 16 | NA | TRBJ2-1 | TRBV5-1 | CASSPTPEFSYNEQFF | TGCGCCAGCAGCCCGACCCCAGAGTTCTCCTACAATGAGCAGTTCTTC
NA | 15 | NA | TRBJ2-3 | TRBV29-1 | CSVEDPWGETDTQYF | TGCAGCGTTGAAGATCCATGGGGGGAAACAGATACGCAGTATTTT
NA | 14 | NA | TRBJ2-1 | TRBV6-5 | CASSKRTVNNEQFF | TGTGCCAGCAGTAAACGGACAGTAAACAATGAGCAGTTCTTC
NA | 18 | NA | TRBJ2-7 | TRBV4-1 | CASSQDRAGVTLSYEQYF | TGCGCCAGCAGCCAAGATCGGGCAGGGGTAACCCTCTCCTACGAGCAGTACTTC
NA | 15 | TRBD2 | TRBJ2-1 | TRBV20-1 | CSASLAGGSYNEQFF | TGCAGTGCATCACTAGCGGGGGGCTCCTACAATGAGCAGTTCTTC
NA | 13 | TRBD1 | TRBJ1-4 | TRBV20-1 | CSAGDRGKEKLFF | TGCAGTGCTGGGGACAGGGGCAAGGAAAAACTGTTTTTT
NA | 14 | TRBD1 | TRBJ1-6 | TRBV10-3 | CAISAGTGNSPLHF | TGTGCCATCAGTGCCGGGACAGGGAATTCACCCCTCCACTTT
NA | 16 | TRBD2 | TRBJ2-5 | TRBV4-2 | CASSQYPAGGLETQYF | TGTGCCAGCAGCCAATACCCAGCGGGGGGACTAGAGACCCAGTACTTC
few | 14 | NA | TRBJ2-5 | TRBV4-1 | CASSRAWGKETQYF | TGCGCCAGCAGCCGAGCTTGGGGGAAAGAGACCCAGTACTTC
few | 14 | NA | TRBJ2-7 | TRBV6-5 | CASNENYFPYEQYF | TGTGCCAGCAACGAAAACTACTTCCCATACGAGCAGTACTTC
few | 14 | NA | TRBJ2-1 | TRBV7-9 | CASSLGRGNNEQFF | TGTGCCAGCAGCTTAGGTCGGGGAAACAATGAGCAGTTCTTC
NA | 14 | NA | TRBJ1-1 | TRBV7-9 | CASSSVVFPGEAFF | TGTGCCAGCAGCTCAGTAGTTTTCCCGGGTGAAGCTTTCTTT
NA | 15 | TRBD2 | TRBJ2-5 | TRBV11-2 | CASSLGGGNQETQYF | TGTGCCAGCAGCTTAGGGGGGGGGAATCAAGAGACCCAGTACTTC
NA | 15 | TRBD1 | TRBJ1-1 | TRBV7-8 | CASSLGTGGSTEAFF | TGTGCCAGCAGCTTGGGGACAGGGGGAAGCACTGAAGCTTTCTTT
few | 17 | NA | TRBJ2-6 | TRBV4-2 | CASSQGAQGSGANVLTF | TGTGCCAGCAGCCAAGGTGCCCAAGGCTCTGGGGCCAACGTCCTGACTTTC
NA | 15 | TRBD1 | TRBJ2-1 | TRBV6-4 | CASSGNTGELAEQFF | TGTGCCAGCAGCGGGAATACAGGGGAATTAGCTGAGCAGTTCTTC
few | 14 | NA | TRBJ2-5 | TRBV5-1 | CASSLGTEQETQYF | TGCGCCAGCAGCTTGGGGACGGAACAAGAGACCCAGTACTTC
NA | 18 | TRBD2 | TRBJ2-3 | TRBV6-2/TRBV6-3 | CASSYSTGTSGVGDTQYF | TGTGCCAGCAGTTACTCAACCGGGACTAGCGGGGTTGGCGATACGCAGTATTTT
NA | 17 | NA | TRBJ2-1 | TRBV4-2 | CASSQVKASRRYNEQFF | TGTGCCAGCAGCCAAGTTAAGGCTAGCCGGCGCTACAATGAGCAGTTCTTC
once | 13 | NA | TRBJ1-2 | TRBV15 | CATSRQGNYGYTF | TGTGCCACCAGCAGACAGGGTAACTATGGCTACACCTTC
few | 13 | NA | TRBJ2-3 | TRBV7-2 | CASSFPGAGTQYF | TGTGCCAGCAGCTTTCCGGGGGCGGGGACGCAGTATTTT
many | 17 | TRBD1 | TRBJ2-3 | TRBV28 | CASSSPGTGASTDTQYF | TGTGCCAGCAGTTCCCCGGGGACAGGAGCCAGCACAGATACGCAGTATTTT
NA | 17 | NA | TRBJ1-4 | TRBV15 | CATSPEWGHATNEKLFF | TGTGCCACCAGCCCAGAGTGGGGCCACGCAACTAATGAAAAACTGTTTTTT
NA | 17 | TRBD1 | TRBJ2-1 | TRBV9 | CASSPRQTGSSYNEQFF | TGTGCCAGCAGCCCCCGCCAGACAGGGAGCTCCTACAATGAGCAGTTCTTC
few | 12 | NA | TRBJ2-3 | TRBV29-1 | CSVTAGTDTQYF | TGCAGCGTTACAGCCGGCACAGATACGCAGTATTTT
few | 12 | NA | TRBJ1-2 | TRBV2 | CASSGGPTGYTF | TGTGCCAGCAGTGGGGGACCGACGGGCTACACCTTC
few | 14 | NA | TRBJ2-3 | TRBV7-2 | CASSLAGMTDTQYF | TGTGCCAGCAGCTTAGCGGGGATGACAGATACGCAGTATTTT
few | 13 | NA | TRBJ2-7 | TRBV20-1 | CSASPGVGSEQYF | TGCAGTGCCAGTCCAGGGGTGGGCTCCGAGCAGTACTTC
few | 15 | TRBD2 | TRBJ2-7 | TRBV15 | CATSTSLAGGLEQYF | TGTGCCACCAGCACCTCCTTAGCGGGGGGGCTCGAGCAGTACTTC
few | 14 | NA | TRBJ1-2 | TRBV5-1 | CASSLDRTENGYTF | TGCGCCAGCAGCTTGGACCGGACGGAGAATGGCTACACCTTC
NA | 15 | NA | TRBJ2-1 | TRBV9 | CASSETGPPYNEQFF | TGTGCCAGCAGCGAAACAGGCCCTCCCTACAATGAGCAGTTCTTC
NA | 14 | TRBD2 | TRBJ2-1 | TRBV3-1 | CARSQAGGFGEQFF | TGTGCCAGGAGCCAAGCGGGGGGGTTTGGTGAGCAGTTCTTC
NA | 14 | NA | TRBJ2-5 | TRBV10-3 | CAIRDAQSQETQYF | TGTGCCATCAGGGACGCCCAGTCCCAAGAGACCCAGTACTTC
NA | 14 | NA | TRBJ1-2 | TRBV5-6 | CASSLDYGTGGYTF | TGTGCCAGCAGCTTGGATTACGGGACGGGCGGCTACACCTTC
NA | 15 | TRBD2 | TRBJ2-5 | TRBV6-1 | CASSEAWAGTSKQYF | TGTGCCAGCAGTGAAGCATGGGCGGGGACTAGCAAGCAGTACTTC
NA | 17 | TRBD1 | TRBJ2-7 | TRBV10-3 | CAISAPVGTGASYEQYF | TGTGCCATCAGCGCTCCGGTCGGGACAGGGGCCTCCTACGAGCAGTACTTC
NA | 16 | TRBD2 | TRBJ2-1 | TRBV7-6 | CASSLGSSGGANEQFF | TGTGCCAGCAGCTTAGGTTCTAGCGGGGGGGCGAATGAGCAGTTCTTC
NA | 16 | NA | TRBJ2-7 | TRBV21-1 | CASSKGWTGGCHEQYF | TGTGCCAGCAGCAAAGGATGGACAGGGGGCTGCCACGAGCAGTACTTC
NA | 18 | NA | TRBJ1-5 | TRBV21-1 | CASRTEAGGLESNQPQHF | TGTGCCAGCAGAACCGAGGCCGGGGGACTAGAAAGCAATCAGCCCCAGCATTTT
NA | 15 | TRBD1 | TRBJ1-6 | TRBV11-2 | CASSCEGARNSPLHF | TGTGCCAGCAGCTGTGAGGGGGCGCGAAATTCACCCCTCCACTTT
few | 16 | TRBD1 | TRBJ2-5 | TRBV24-1 | CATSDSGTGPPETQYF | TGTGCCACCAGTGATTCCGGGACAGGTCCCCCAGAGACCCAGTACTTC
NA | 14 | NA | TRBJ1-6 | TRBV20-1 | CSAREGQNNSPLHF | TGCAGTGCTAGAGAAGGCCAGAACAATTCACCCCTCCACTTT
NA | 14 | TRBD2 | TRBJ2-3 | TRBV20-1 | CSAMTSGRTDTQYF | TGCAGTGCCATGACTAGCGGTCGCACAGATACGCAGTATTTT
NA | 12 | NA | TRBJ2-3 | TRBV12-3/TRBV12-4 | CASSFPKDTQYF | TGTGCCAGCAGTTTCCCAAAAGATACGCAGTATTTT
many | 13 | NA | TRBJ1-2 | TRBV4-2 | CASSQDPGDGYTF | TGTGCCAGCAGCCAAGATCCGGGGGATGGCTACACCTTC